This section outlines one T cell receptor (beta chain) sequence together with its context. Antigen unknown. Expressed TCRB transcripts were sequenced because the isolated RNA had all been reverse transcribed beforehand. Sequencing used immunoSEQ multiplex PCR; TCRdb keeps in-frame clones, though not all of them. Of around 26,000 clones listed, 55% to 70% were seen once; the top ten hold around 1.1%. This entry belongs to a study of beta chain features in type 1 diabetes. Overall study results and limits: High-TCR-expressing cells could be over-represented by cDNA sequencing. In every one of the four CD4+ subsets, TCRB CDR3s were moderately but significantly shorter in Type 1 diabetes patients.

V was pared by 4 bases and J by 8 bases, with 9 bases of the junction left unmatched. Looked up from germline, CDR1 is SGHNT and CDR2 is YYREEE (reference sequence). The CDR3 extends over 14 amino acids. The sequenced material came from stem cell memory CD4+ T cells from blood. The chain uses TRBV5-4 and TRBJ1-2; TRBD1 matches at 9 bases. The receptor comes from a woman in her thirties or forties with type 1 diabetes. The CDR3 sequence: CASSIQGAQGGYTF. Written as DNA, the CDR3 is TGTGCCAGCAGCATACAGGGGGCGCAGGGGGGCTACACCTTC.